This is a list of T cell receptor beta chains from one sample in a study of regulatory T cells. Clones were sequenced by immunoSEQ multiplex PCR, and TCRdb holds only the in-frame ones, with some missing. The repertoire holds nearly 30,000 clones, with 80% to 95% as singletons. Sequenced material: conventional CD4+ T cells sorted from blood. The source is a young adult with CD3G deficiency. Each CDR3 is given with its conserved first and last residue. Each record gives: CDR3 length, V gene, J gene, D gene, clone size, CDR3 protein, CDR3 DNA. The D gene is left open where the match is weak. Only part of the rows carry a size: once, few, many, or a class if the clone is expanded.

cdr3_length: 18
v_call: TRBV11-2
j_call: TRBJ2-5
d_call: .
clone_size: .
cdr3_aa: CASSLGPTRAGRNETQYF
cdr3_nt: TGTGCCAGCAGCTTAGGCCCCACCCGGGCGGGGCGTAATGAGACCCAGTACTTC

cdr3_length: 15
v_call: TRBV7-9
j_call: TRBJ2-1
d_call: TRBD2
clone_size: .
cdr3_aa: CASSLGLAGADEQFF
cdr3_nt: TGTGCCAGCAGCTTGGGACTAGCGGGAGCCGATGAGCAGTTCTTC

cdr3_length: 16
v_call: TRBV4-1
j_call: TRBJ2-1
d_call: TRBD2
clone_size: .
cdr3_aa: CASSQGGLAGNNEQFF
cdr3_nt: TGCGCCAGCAGCCAAGGCGGACTAGCGGGGAATAATGAGCAGTTCTTC

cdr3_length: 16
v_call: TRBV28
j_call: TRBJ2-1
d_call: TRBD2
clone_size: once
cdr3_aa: CASSSPGLAYKDEQFF
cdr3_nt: TGTGCCAGCAGTTCGCCGGGACTAGCGTATAAAGATGAGCAGTTCTTC

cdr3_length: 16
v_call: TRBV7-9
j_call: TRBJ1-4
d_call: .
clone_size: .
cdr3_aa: CASSLSGAATNEKLFF
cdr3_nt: TGTGCCAGCAGCTTATCGGGGGCCGCAACTAATGAAAAACTGTTTTTT

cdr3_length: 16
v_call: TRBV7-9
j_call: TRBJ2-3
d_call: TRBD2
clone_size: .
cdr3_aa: CASSPRAGRGTDTQYF
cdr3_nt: TGTGCCAGCAGCCCCAGAGCGGGAAGAGGTACAGATACGCAGTATTTT

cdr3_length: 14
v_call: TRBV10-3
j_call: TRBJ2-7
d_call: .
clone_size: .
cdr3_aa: CAISEPGRSAEQYF
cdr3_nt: TGTGCCATCAGTGAGCCAGGGCGATCGGCCGAGCAGTACTTC

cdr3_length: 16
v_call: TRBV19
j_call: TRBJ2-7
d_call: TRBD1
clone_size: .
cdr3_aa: CASSVVQGTGGYEQYF
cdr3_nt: TGTGCCAGTAGTGTAGTCCAGGGGACAGGGGGCTACGAGCAGTACTTC

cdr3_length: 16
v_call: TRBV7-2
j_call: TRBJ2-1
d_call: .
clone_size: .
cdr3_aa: CASSQLHWGAYNEQFF
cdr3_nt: TGTGCCAGCAGCCAACTCCATTGGGGTGCCTACAATGAGCAGTTCTTC

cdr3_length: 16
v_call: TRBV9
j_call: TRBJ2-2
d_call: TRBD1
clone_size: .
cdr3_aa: CASSVTGQGNTGELFF
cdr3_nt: TGTGCCAGCAGCGTGACGGGACAGGGAAACACCGGGGAGCTGTTTTTT

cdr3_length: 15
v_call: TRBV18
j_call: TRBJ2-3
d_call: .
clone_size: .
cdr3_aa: CASSPHYQGGDTQYF
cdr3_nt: TGTGCCAGCTCACCACATTATCAAGGGGGAGATACGCAGTATTTT

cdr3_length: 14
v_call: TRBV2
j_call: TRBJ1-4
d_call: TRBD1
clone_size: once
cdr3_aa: CASRTPQGVKKLFF
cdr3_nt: TGTGCCAGCAGAACCCCACAGGGGGTCAAAAAACTGTTTTTT

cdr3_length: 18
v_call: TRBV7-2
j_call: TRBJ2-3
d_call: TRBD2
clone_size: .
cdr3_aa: CASSDWASGGPSTDTQYF
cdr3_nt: TGTGCCAGCAGCGACTGGGCTAGCGGGGGGCCTAGCACAGATACGCAGTATTTT

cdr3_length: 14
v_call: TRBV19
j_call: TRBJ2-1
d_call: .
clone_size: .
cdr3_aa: CASSLGGAYNEQFF
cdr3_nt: TGTGCCAGTAGCTTAGGAGGGGCTTACAATGAGCAGTTCTTC

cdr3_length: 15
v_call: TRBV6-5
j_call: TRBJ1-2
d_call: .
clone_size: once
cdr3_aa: CASSYSTTRNYGYTF
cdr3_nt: TGTGCCAGCAGTTACTCGACGACACGTAACTATGGCTACACCTTC

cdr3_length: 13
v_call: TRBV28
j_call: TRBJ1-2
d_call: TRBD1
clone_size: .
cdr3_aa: CASTLDRVGGYTF
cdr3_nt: TGTGCCAGCACCCTCGACAGGGTTGGAGGCTACACCTTC

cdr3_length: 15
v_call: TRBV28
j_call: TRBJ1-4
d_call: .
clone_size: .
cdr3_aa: CASSKRRATNEKLFF
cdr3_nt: TGTGCCAGCAGTAAGCGACGGGCAACTAATGAAAAACTGTTTTTT

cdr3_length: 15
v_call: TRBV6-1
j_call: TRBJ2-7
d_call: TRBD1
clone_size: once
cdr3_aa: CASTYRDRDAYEQYF
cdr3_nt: TGTGCCAGCACATATCGGGACAGGGACGCCTACGAGCAGTACTTC

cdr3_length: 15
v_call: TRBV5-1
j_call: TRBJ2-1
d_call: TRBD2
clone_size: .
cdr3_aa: CASSLTSGARDEQFF
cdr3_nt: TGCGCCAGCAGCTTGACTAGCGGGGCTAGGGATGAGCAGTTCTTC

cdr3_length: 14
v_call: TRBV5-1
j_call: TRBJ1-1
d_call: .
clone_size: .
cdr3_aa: CASSPQTPNTEAFF
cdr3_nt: TGCGCCAGCAGCCCCCAGACCCCGAACACTGAAGCTTTCTTT

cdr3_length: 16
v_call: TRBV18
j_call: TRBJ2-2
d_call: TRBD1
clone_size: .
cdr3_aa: CASSPPGGPNTGELFF
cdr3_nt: TGTGCCAGCTCACCCCCAGGGGGCCCGAACACCGGGGAGCTGTTTTTT

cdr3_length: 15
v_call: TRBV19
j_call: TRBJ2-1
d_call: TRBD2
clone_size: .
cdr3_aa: CASSTLAGGYNEQFF
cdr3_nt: TGTGCCAGTAGTACACTAGCGGGAGGGTACAATGAGCAGTTCTTC

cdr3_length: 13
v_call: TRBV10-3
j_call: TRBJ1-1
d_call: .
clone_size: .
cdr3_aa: CAISERGRNRAFF
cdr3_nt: TGTGCCATCAGTGAGAGGGGACGCAATAGGGCTTTCTTT

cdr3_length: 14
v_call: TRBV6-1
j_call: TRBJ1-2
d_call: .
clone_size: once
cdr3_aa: CASSDERVTGGYTF
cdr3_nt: TGTGCCAGCAGTGATGAGAGAGTTACCGGTGGCTACACCTTC

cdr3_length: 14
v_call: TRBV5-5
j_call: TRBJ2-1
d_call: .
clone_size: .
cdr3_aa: CASSLGFQSNEQFF
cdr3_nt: TGTGCCAGCAGCTTGGGCTTTCAGTCGAATGAGCAGTTCTTC

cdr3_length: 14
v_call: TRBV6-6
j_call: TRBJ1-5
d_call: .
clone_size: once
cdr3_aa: CASSYLGGNQPQHF
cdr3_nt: TGTGCCAGCAGTTATTTAGGTGGCAATCAGCCCCAGCATTTT

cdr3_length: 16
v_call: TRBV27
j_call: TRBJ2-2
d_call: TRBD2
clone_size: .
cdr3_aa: CASSFSYTTSVGELFF
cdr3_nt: TGTGCCAGCAGTTTTTCTTATACGACTAGCGTCGGGGAGCTGTTTTTT

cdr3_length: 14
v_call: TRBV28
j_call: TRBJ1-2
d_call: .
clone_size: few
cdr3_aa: CASSRGQGSLGYTF
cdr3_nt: TGTGCCAGCAGTCGAGGTCAGGGGTCCCTTGGCTACACCTTC

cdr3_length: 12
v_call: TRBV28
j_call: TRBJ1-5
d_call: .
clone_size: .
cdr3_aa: CASSRGPQPQHF
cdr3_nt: TGTGCCAGCAGCCGGGGACCCCAGCCCCAGCATTTT

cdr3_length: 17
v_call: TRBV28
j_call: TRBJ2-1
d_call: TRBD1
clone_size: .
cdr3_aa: CASSHYRGQGDYNEQFF
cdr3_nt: TGTGCCAGCAGCCATTATAGGGGACAGGGAGATTACAATGAGCAGTTCTTC

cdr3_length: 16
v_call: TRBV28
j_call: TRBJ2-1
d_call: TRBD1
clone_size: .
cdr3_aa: CASTSTKGQGGNEQFF
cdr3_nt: TGTGCCAGCACCTCTACCAAGGGACAGGGGGGCAATGAGCAGTTCTTC

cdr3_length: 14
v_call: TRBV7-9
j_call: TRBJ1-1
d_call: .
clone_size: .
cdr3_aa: CASSLRGINTEAFF
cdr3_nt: TGTGCCAGCAGCTTACGGGGAATAAACACTGAAGCTTTCTTT

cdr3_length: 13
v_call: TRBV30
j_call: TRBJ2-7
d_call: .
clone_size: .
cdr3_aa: CAWSKVGGYEQYF
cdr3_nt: TGTGCCTGGAGTAAGGTAGGGGGCTACGAGCAGTACTTC

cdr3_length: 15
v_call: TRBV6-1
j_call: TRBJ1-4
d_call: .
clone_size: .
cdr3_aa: CASTTGAATNEKLFF
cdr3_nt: TGTGCCAGCACAACGGGGGCAGCAACTAATGAAAAACTGTTTTTT

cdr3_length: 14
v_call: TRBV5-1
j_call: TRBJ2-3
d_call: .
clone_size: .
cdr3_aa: CASSNRLGGDTQYF
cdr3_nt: TGCGCCAGCAGCAATAGACTAGGGGGAGATACGCAGTATTTT

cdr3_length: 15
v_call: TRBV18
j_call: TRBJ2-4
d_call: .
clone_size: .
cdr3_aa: CASSPPLTASRIQYF
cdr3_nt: TGTGCCAGCTCACCACCGTTGACTGCAAGCCGCATTCAGTACTTC

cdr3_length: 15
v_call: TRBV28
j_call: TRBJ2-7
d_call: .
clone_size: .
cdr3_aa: CASSLGAGTFYEQYF
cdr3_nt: TGTGCCAGCAGCCTGGGGGCGGGGACCTTTTACGAGCAGTACTTC